Listed here is a single TCR beta chain. What it binds is unknown. These data belong to a study of monozygotic twins with inflammatory bowel disease. Study outcomes and limitations: The study found lower TCRbeta diversity (inverse Simpson) in IBD patients than in healthy co-twins.

This CDR3 region has 16 residues. CDR1 SGHVS and CDR2 FNYEAQ come from the germline V gene. TCR libraries were prepared from approximately 4,000 ng total RNA each. Eight distinct reactions (per sample) were used to make the cDNA. TCRdb reprocessed the 5' RACE reads; each CDR3 protein has one entry and no DNA is given. The sample is made up of 350,000 to 500,000 distinct CDR3 sequences, and the top ten hold around 2.4% of it. Sequences were obtained from blood. The rearrangement joins TRBV7-6 to TRBJ2-3; the D gene TCRdb calls, TRBD1, cannot be checked with no DNA. This sequence originates from a human donor with ulcerative colitis or Crohn's disease, or a healthy co-twin of an affected twin (not recorded which). The CDR3 reads CASSSERRGATDTQYF.